These T cell receptor beta chains were read from a single sample in a study of blood T cell repertoires in COVID-19. Sequencing was performed with immunoSEQ multiplex PCR; in TCRdb, only in-frame clones are kept and a portion is missing. The profile shows 140,000 to 150,000 clones, approximately 80% of them singletons. Sequenced input: peripheral blood. The receptors originated from a middle-aged woman with active or convalescent COVID-19. Each CDR3 is given with its conserved first and last residue. Each record gives: CDR3 protein, CDR3 DNA, D gene, J gene, clone size, CDR3 length, V gene. A D gene is named only where the DNA matches it firmly. Only some rows state a clone size, as once, few, many or a class for expanded clones.

CDR3aa: CASTDRAGPTDTQYF
CDR3nt: TGTGCCAGCACTGACAGAGCGGGGCCCACAGATACGCAGTATTTT
d_gene: TRBD2
j_gene: TRBJ2-3
abundance: -
len: 15
v_gene: TRBV2

CDR3aa: CASSRWGTGQGSDTQYF
CDR3nt: TGCGCCAGCAGCCGGTGGGGAACGGGACAGGGATCAGATACGCAGTATTTT
d_gene: TRBD1
j_gene: TRBJ2-3
abundance: -
len: 17
v_gene: TRBV5-1

CDR3aa: CASSYRATNSPLHF
CDR3nt: TGTGCCAGCAGCTACAGGGCCACTAATTCACCCCTCCACTTT
d_gene: -
j_gene: TRBJ1-6
abundance: -
len: 14
v_gene: TRBV27

CDR3aa: CASSRQPNTEAFF
CDR3nt: TGTGCCAGTAGTAGACAGCCGAACACTGAAGCTTTCTTT
d_gene: -
j_gene: TRBJ1-1
abundance: -
len: 13
v_gene: TRBV19

CDR3aa: CASSPWDRGKAFF
CDR3nt: TGTGCCAGCAGCCCCTGGGACAGGGGAAAAGCTTTCTTT
d_gene: TRBD1
j_gene: TRBJ1-1
abundance: -
len: 13
v_gene: TRBV5-4

CDR3aa: CASSRQQRDGYTF
CDR3nt: TGTGCCAGCAGCCGACAGCAAAGGGATGGCTACACCTTC
d_gene: -
j_gene: TRBJ1-2
abundance: few
len: 13
v_gene: TRBV7-9

CDR3aa: CAIRDRGEKLFF
CDR3nt: TGTGCCATCCGGGACAGGGGTGAAAAACTGTTTTTT
d_gene: TRBD1
j_gene: TRBJ1-4
abundance: -
len: 12
v_gene: TRBV28

CDR3aa: CASTKGATDTQYF
CDR3nt: TGTGCCAGCACCAAGGGGGCCACAGATACGCAGTATTTT
d_gene: TRBD1
j_gene: TRBJ2-3
abundance: -
len: 13
v_gene: TRBV6-5

CDR3aa: CASSFKRGFLNEQFF
CDR3nt: TGTGCCAGCAGTTTCAAGCGGGGGTTTCTCAATGAGCAGTTCTTC
d_gene: TRBD2
j_gene: TRBJ2-1
abundance: -
len: 15
v_gene: TRBV27

CDR3aa: CASSFSGRAMYEQYF
CDR3nt: TGTGCCAGCAGCTTTAGCGGGAGGGCCATGTACGAGCAGTACTTC
d_gene: TRBD2
j_gene: TRBJ2-7
abundance: -
len: 15
v_gene: TRBV7-9

CDR3aa: CASSLRLGPYEQYF
CDR3nt: TGTGCCAGCAGCTTACGCCTGGGGCCCTACGAGCAGTACTTC
d_gene: -
j_gene: TRBJ2-7
abundance: -
len: 14
v_gene: TRBV7-9